These 24 T cell receptor beta chains came from one sample sequenced in a study of long-term antiretroviral therapy in people with HIV. This was the immunoSEQ v3.0 assay at survey level. Profiling relied on immunoSEQ multiplex PCR, and the TCRdb table lists in-frame clones only, not all of them. The sample records 7,300 or so clones, 65% to 80% being singletons. Sample: unsorted PBMCs, taken approximately eleven months before starting antiretroviral therapy. Every receptor here comes from a man between 40 and 49 years old with HIV.

The CDR3, as DNA: TGTGCCAGCAGCTTAGCTAAGGGGCGGAGCTCCTACAATGAGCAGTTCTTC. Translated: CASSLAKGRSSYNEQFF. The rearrangement links TRBV11-1 to TRBJ2-1, with D perhaps TRBD1 (5 bases). V lost 0 bases, J lost 0 bases, and 12 bases lay in between. CDR1 SGHAT and CDR2 FQDESV come from the germline V gene (reference sequence). The length of the CDR3 is 17 residues. Combining the CDR3 with reference TRBV11-1 and TRBJ2-1 gives the whole variable domain EAEVAQSPRYKITEKSQAVAFWCDPISGHATLYWYRQILGQGPELLVQFQDESVVDDSQLPKDRFSAERLKGVDSTLKIQPAELGDSAMYLCASSLAKGRSSYNEQFFGPGTRLTVL.

V usage is TRBV5-1 and J usage is TRBJ2-3, with TRBD1 matching 9 bases. The germline V gene has CDR1 SGHRS and CDR2 YFSETQ. CDR3 size: 15 residues. With 4 bases clipped from V and 2 bases from J, the junction kept 5 bases outside the gene matches. The CDR3 DNA follows: TGCGCCAGCAGCAACAGGGGGCCCAACACAGATACGCAGTATTTT. Translation gives CASSNRGPNTDTQYF.

Relative to its sample, this clone is medium-sized. This rearrangement joins TRBV5-5 to TRBJ2-7; no reliable D call. Germline CDR1 SGHKS, CDR2 YYEKEE (reference sequence). The length of the CDR3 is 13 residues. V lost 4 bases, J lost 2 bases, and 10 bases lay in between. In DNA form, the CDR3 reads TGTGCCAGCAGCGAAGTTGTGGCCTACGAGCAGTACTTC. Amino acid sequence: CASSEVVAYEQYF.

The rearrangement joins TRBV7-2 to TRBJ2-7, with 8 bases identical to TRBD1. The J segment lost 5 bases and the V segment lost 5 bases, leaving 8 bases of the junction unmatched. CDR1 and CDR2 from the germline V gene are SGHTA and FQGNSA. This CDR3 has 14 residues. CDR3 protein: CASSPDRARDEQYF. CDR3 nucleotides: TGTGCCAGCAGCCCGGACAGGGCCCGGGACGAGCAGTACTTC.

This clone appeared a few times. This sequence joins TRBV30 and TRBJ1-5; no firm D call. The CDR3 runs 15 residues. Trimming pared 5 bases from V and 4 bases from J, leaving 18 bases between. Germline assignment: CDR1 GTSNPN and CDR2 SVGIG (reference sequence). CDR3 DNA: TGTGCCTGGGATTCTGTCGACGGCGGTAATCAGCCCCAGCATTTT. Its translation: CAWDSVDGGNQPQHF.

This clone has just a few counts. The chain combines TRBV5-4 with TRBJ2-3, with 7 positions matching TRBD2. CDR1 and CDR2 from the germline V gene are SGHNT and YYREEE (reference sequence). There are 15 residues in the CDR3. V lost 0 bases to trimming and J lost 3 bases; unmatched junction nucleotides: 4. CDR3 region: CASSLATSVTDTQYF. As DNA, the CDR3 is TGTGCCAGCAGCTTGGCCACTAGCGTGACAGATACGCAGTATTTT.

This rearrangement joins TRBV19 to TRBJ2-2; D gene uncertain. The CDR3 spans 13 residues. Trimming stripped 1 base from V and 4 bases from J, with 4 bases between. CDR1 and CDR2 (germline): LNHDA, SQIVND (reference sequence). The CDR3, as DNA: TGTGCCAGTAGTATAGGCAGCACCGGGGAGCTGTTTTTT. Translated, it gives CASSIGSTGELFF.

V gene TRBV30 combines with J gene TRBJ1-3; D unresolved. The CDR3 covers 14 residues. V was shortened by 5 bases and J by 0 bases, with 11 bases between the two germline ends. Germline V gene data show CDR1 as GTSNPN and CDR2 as SVGIG (reference sequence). The CDR3 coding sequence is TGTGCCTGGGCCCCAGGATTCTCTGGAAACACCATATATTTT. Translated: CAWAPGFSGNTIYF.

This chain links TRBV5-5 with TRBJ2-7; weak D call: TRBD1 (6 bases). Trimming stripped 5 bases from V and 4 bases from J, with 16 bases between. The CDR3 length is 14 residues. CDR1 is SGHKS and CDR2 is YYEKEE in the germline V gene (reference sequence). The CDR3 DNA is TGTGCCAGCAGGTACAGGGATGGGGGTTACGAGCAGTACTTC. It yields the protein CASRYRDGGYEQYF.

This clone showed up just a few times. The sample holds other DNA sequences that translate to the same CDR3. The chain is built from TRBV18 and TRBJ1-1; no clear D gene. This CDR3 has 13 residues. Trimming took off 1 base at V and 4 bases at J, with 7 bases between the two ends. The germline gives CDR1 KGHSH, CDR2 LQKENI. The CDR3 loop is CASSPQGGTEAFF. In DNA, the CDR3 is TGTGCCAGCTCACCACAGGGTGGCACTGAAGCTTTCTTT.

CDR3 region: CASSPGSQMEKLFF. The DNA for the CDR3 is TGTGCCAGCAGCCCAGGGTCTCAAATGGAAAAACTGTTTTTT. The chain carries TRBV5-6 and TRBJ1-4, with D perhaps TRBD1 (5 bases). Germline V gene sequence: CDR1 SGHDT, CDR2 YYEEEE. With 4 bases removed from V and 8 bases from J, the gap between germline ends came to 15 bases. The CDR3 has 14 residues. Full variable domain (remainder filled in from reference TRBV5-6 and TRBJ1-4): DAGVTQSPTHLIKTRGQQVTLRCSPKSGHDTVSWYQQALGQGPQFIFQYYEEEERQRGNFPDRFSGHQFPNYSSELNVNALLLGDSALYLCASSPGSQMEKLFFGSGTQLSVL.

This chain uses TRBV30 with TRBJ2-7, with TRBD2 as a possible D gene (5 bases). The CDR3 has 13 residues. CDR1 and CDR2 (germline): GTSNPN, SVGIG (reference sequence). V lost 3 bases to trimming and J lost 1 base, with 10 bases between them. CDR3 protein: CAWRDLWSYEQYF. CDR3 DNA: TGTGCCTGGAGGGACTTGTGGTCCTACGAGCAGTACTTC.

This chain joins TRBV30 and TRBJ1-1; the D gene is possibly TRBD1 (5 bases). Trimming cost V 0 bases and J 6 bases, with 8 bases left between them. CDR1 is GTSNPN, CDR2 SVGIG, per germline (reference sequence). This CDR3 comprises 12 residues. The CDR3 nucleotides read TGTGCCTGGAGTGTACGGGACTCTGAAGCTTTCTTT. This encodes CAWSVRDSEAFF.

The J gene is TRBJ2-3, the V gene TRBV7-9, with TRBD1 as a possible D gene (5 bases). In germline, CDR1 is SEHNR, CDR2 FQNEAQ (reference sequence). The V and J ends lost 1 base and 4 bases respectively, with 9 bases between them. The CDR3 sequence is 14 residues long. The CDR3 loop is CASSLEWGPDTQYF. CDR3 sequence (DNA): TGTGCCAGCAGCTTAGAGTGGGGCCCAGATACGCAGTATTTT. The full variable domain, completed using reference TRBV7-9 and TRBJ2-3, is DTGVSQNPRHKITKRGQNVTFRCDPISEHNRLYWYRQTLGQGPEFLTYFQNEAQLEKSRLLSDRFSAERPKGSFSTLEIQRTEQGDSAMYLCASSLEWGPDTQYFGPGTRLTVL.

This sequence joins TRBV27 and TRBJ2-7, with D maybe TRBD1 (5 bases). Germline V gene sequence: CDR1 MNHEY, CDR2 SMNVEV (reference sequence). CDR3 length: 16 amino acids. Trimming cost V 5 bases and J 2 bases, with 19 bases left between them. The CDR3 DNA reads as TGTGCCAGCAGTGAGATCGGGCGGACATCCACCTACGAGCAGTACTTC. It translates to CASSEIGRTSTYEQYF.

V and J are TRBV5-5 and TRBJ1-2; tentative D call: TRBD1 (5 bases). CDR1 is SGHKS, CDR2 YYEKEE, per germline (reference sequence). The CDR3 loop spans 12 amino acids. The V gene lost 0 bases and the J gene lost 8 bases, with 8 bases spanning the gap. The CDR3 region has the DNA TGTGCCAGCAGCTTGGCAGGGAACGGCTACACCTTC. Its protein product is CASSLAGNGYTF.

This clone was counted between two and nine times. The chain uses TRBV7-9 and TRBJ1-1; D unclear. This CDR3 region has 11 residues. Per germline, CDR1 SEHNR and CDR2 FQNEAQ (reference sequence). Trimming cost V 3 bases and J 5 bases, with 4 bases left between them. DNA for the CDR3: TGTGCCAGCAGCTTTACTACTGAAGCTTTCTTT. As protein: CASSFTTEAFF.

In this sample, this clone turned up a few times. The gene calls are TRBV4-3 and TRBJ1-1; D unclear. Germline lookup yields CDR1 LGHNA and CDR2 YSLEER. Trimming shortened V by 2 bases and J by 4 bases, and 8 bases separated the two germline ends. The CDR3 contains 13 residues. This CDR3 is CASSQLGFTEAFF. The CDR3 DNA reads TGCGCCAGCAGCCAATTGGGATTCACTGAAGCTTTCTTT.

The V gene is TRBV15, the J gene TRBJ2-7; D is uncertain. The germline V gene encodes CDR1 LNHNV and CDR2 YYDKDF (reference sequence). The V gene lost 3 bases and the J gene lost 1 base, with 16 bases spanning the gap. CDR3 size: 16 residues. Written as DNA, the CDR3 is TGTGCCACCAGCAGGGGGTCGTTGGGCGGATCCTACGAGCAGTACTTC. Its translation: CATSRGSLGGSYEQYF. The full variable domain, rest sourced from reference TRBV15 and TRBJ2-7, is DAMVIQNPRYQVTQFGKPVTLSCSQTLNHNVMYWYQQKSSQAPKLLFHYYDKDFNNEADTPDNFQSRRPNTSFCFLDIRSPGLGDTAMYLCATSRGSLGGSYEQYFGPGTRLTVT.

The CDR3 loop reads CASSQAATGWEKLFF. The CDR3 region has the DNA TGTGCCAGTAGTCAGGCGGCGACAGGTTGGGAAAAACTGTTTTTT. This rearrangement joins TRBV19 to TRBJ1-4, with D tentatively TRBD1 (6 bases). The ends were cut back, 5 bases at V and 8 bases at J, with 18 bases in the middle. From germline, CDR1 is LNHDA and CDR2 SQIVND (reference sequence). The CDR3 is 15 residues long.

This clone was seen a few times. The chain joins TRBV6-5 to TRBJ1-6, with 7 bases fitting TRBD1. This CDR3 has 15 residues. V lost 2 bases to trimming and J lost 10 bases; unmatched junction nucleotides: 8. CDR1 is MNHEY, CDR2 SVGAGI, per germline. The CDR3 bases are TGTGCCAGCAGTTACGCCCGACAGGGAGGCTCACCCCTCCACTTT. Its translation: CASSYARQGGSPLHF.

The J gene is TRBJ1-1, the V gene TRBV30, with a possible D match to TRBD1 (6 bases). Germline V lookup: CDR1 GTSNPN, CDR2 SVGIG (reference sequence). V was cut by 3 bases and J by 1 base, with 12 bases left in between. The CDR3 runs 14 residues. In DNA, the CDR3 is TGTGCCTGGAGACACAGGGCACAGAACACTGAAGCTTTCTTT. Translating gives CAWRHRAQNTEAFF.

The rearrangement joins TRBV6-5 to TRBJ1-1; D gene uncertain. The length of the CDR3 is 11 residues. Germline V gives CDR1 MNHEY, CDR2 SVGAGI. Trimming pared 5 bases from V and 1 base from J, leaving 2 bases between. The CDR3 coding sequence is TGTGCCAGCAGTACGAACACTGAAGCTTTCTTT. Translated, it gives CASSTNTEAFF.

The CDR3 protein is CASSQGLPSSYNSPLHF. DNA of the CDR3: TGCGCCAGCAGCCAAGGACTTCCGAGCTCCTATAATTCACCCCTCCACTTT. The chain joins TRBV4-3 to TRBJ1-6; D unresolved. V lost 1 base and J lost 0, with 10 bases in between. The CDR3 has 17 amino acids. The germline V gene has CDR1 LGHNA and CDR2 YSLEER.